This T cell receptor beta chain was found in a study of blood T cell repertoires in COVID-19. About the study: The United States, Italy and Spain supplied acute and convalescent COVID-19 samples.

Using immunoSEQ multiplex PCR, the repertoire was profiled, and TCRdb retains in-frame clones only, with some absent. Of under 250,000 clones in the sample, 60% to 85% were seen once. From germline, CDR1 is SGHVS and CDR2 FNYEAQ. The V gene end was trimmed by 10 bases and the J gene end by 0 bases; junction bases not matched to a gene: 8. The CDR3 is 15 amino acids. What was sequenced was peripheral blood. The J gene is TRBJ1-1, the V gene TRBV7-6; 10 bases line up with TRBD1. The clonotype originates from a woman aged 65 to 85 with acute or convalescent COVID-19. The CDR3 nucleotides read TGTGCCACCGGGACAGGGGTCCGGATGAACACTGAAGCTTTCTTT. The encoded protein is CATGTGVRMNTEAFF.